The 9 T cell receptor beta chains below were found in one sample sequenced in a study of shared clonotypes between healthy human individuals (TCRdb year 2020). CD8 naive samples were obtained by positive selection for CCR7 among CD45RO-negative cells, yielding a CD45RA+CCR7+ population from which TemRA cells were excluded. The library was prepared using the immunoSEQ multiplex PCR assay. Held by TCRdb, this immuneACCESS table contains in-frame sequences only and omits some clones. Under half of the omission traces to an unresolved V gene where checked; the cause of the rest is unknown. In this sample the table shows approximately 2,200,000 clones, approximately 94% of which occur a single time. Jointly, the top ten make up over 1.5% of the sample. Input material: naive CD8+ T cells from PBMCs. According to the study, the label for this sample's cell subset or site signals: CD45RA+CCR7+. Receptor source: a man aged 18 to 29 in good health. Some clones in this sample may be carry-over from other donors' samples.

The rearrangement links TRBV27 to TRBJ2-2, with D perhaps TRBD2 (7 bases). CDR1 and CDR2 from the germline V gene are MNHEY and SMNVEV (reference sequence). Trimming shortened V by 1 base and J by 2 bases, and 14 bases separated the two germline ends. CDR3 length: 17 residues. The CDR3, as DNA: TGTGCCAGCAGTTTATACGGGGGGCGCGTAAACACCGGGGAGCTGTTTTTT. It translates to CASSLYGGRVNTGELFF.

DNA for the CDR3: TGTGCCAGCAGTGAACGCCAGATAGTCTACGAGCAGTACTTC. Translating it yields CASSERQIVYEQYF. The chain combines TRBV6-1 with TRBJ2-7; no clear D gene. V gave up 2 bases and J gave up 3 bases, with 11 bases separating them. Germline-derived CDR1 and CDR2 are MNHNS and SASEGT. The CDR3 runs to 14 residues.

The chain couples TRBV27 to TRBJ2-3, with D unresolved. Trimming cost V 2 bases and J 6 bases, with 15 bases left between them. CDR3 length: 15 amino acids. Germline values: CDR1 MNHEY, CDR2 SMNVEV (reference sequence). The CDR3 DNA reads TGTGCCAGCAGTTTACCCTCCGCGTTGGGGGATACGCAGTATTTT. Its protein is CASSLPSALGDTQYF.

The genes are TRBV19 and TRBJ1-1; no definite D call. The CDR3 sequence is 14 residues long. CDR1 and CDR2 (germline): LNHDA, SQIVND (reference sequence). V lost 4 bases and J 0 bases, leaving 9 bases between the germline ends. The CDR3 spells CASSTPGLNTEAFF. As DNA, the CDR3 is TGTGCCAGTAGTACCCCGGGCCTGAACACTGAAGCTTTCTTT. Full variable domain (missing parts from reference TRBV19 and TRBJ1-1): DGGITQSPKYLFRKEGQNVTLSCEQNLNHDAMYWYRQDPGQGLRLIYYSQIVNDFQKGDIAEGYSVSREKKESFPLTVTSAQKNPTAFYLCASSTPGLNTEAFFGQGTRLTVV.

DNA for the CDR3: TGTGCCAGCAGCTATGGGACGGGGGCCAAAAACATTCAGTACTTC. It is translated as CASSYGTGAKNIQYF. The chain uses TRBV5-8 and TRBJ2-4; perhaps D is TRBD1 or TRBD2 (5 bases each). The CDR3 has 15 residues. V was cut by 3 bases and J by 1 base, with 11 bases left in between. Germline values: CDR1 SGHTS, CDR2 YDEGEE.

This chain joins TRBV7-2 and TRBJ2-5, with D perhaps assigned TRBD1 or TRBD2 (5 bases each). V lost 4 bases and J lost 5, with 17 bases in between. This CDR3 contains 15 residues. Germline V gives CDR1 SGHTA, CDR2 FQGNSA. CDR3 DNA: TGTGCCAGCAGCTCGAGGGACGGCCGCTTGGAGACCCAGTACTTC. Translating it yields CASSSRDGRLETQYF.

The chain recombines TRBV5-8 with TRBJ2-7, with 12 bases aligning to TRBD2. CDR1 is SGHTS, CDR2 YDEGEE, per germline. The CDR3 runs 15 residues. Trimming cost V 4 bases and J 4 bases; bases outside gene matches: 6. This CDR3 is CASSGGTSGSYEQYF. The CDR3 DNA reads TGTGCCAGCAGCGGAGGGACTAGCGGGTCATACGAGCAGTACTTC.

As regards this clone: Other nucleotide sequences in the sample specify the same CDR3. This chain uses TRBV11-3 with TRBJ2-2; no clear D gene. The V gene's germline CDR1 is SGHNT and CDR2 YENEEA. The CDR3 sequence is 12 residues long. V lost 4 bases to trimming and J lost 5 bases, with 5 bases between them. The CDR3 sequence is CASSSITGELFF. For the CDR3, the DNA is TGTGCCAGCAGCTCTATTACCGGGGAGCTGTTTTTT.

The chain carries TRBV7-9 and TRBJ1-2, with no clear D. CDR3 size: 12 residues. V lost 5 bases and J lost 7, with 11 bases in between. Looked up from germline, CDR1 is SEHNR and CDR2 is FQNEAQ (reference sequence). This chain's CDR3 is CASSPSRVGYTF. The CDR3 DNA follows: TGTGCCAGCAGCCCCTCCCGGGTTGGCTACACCTTC.